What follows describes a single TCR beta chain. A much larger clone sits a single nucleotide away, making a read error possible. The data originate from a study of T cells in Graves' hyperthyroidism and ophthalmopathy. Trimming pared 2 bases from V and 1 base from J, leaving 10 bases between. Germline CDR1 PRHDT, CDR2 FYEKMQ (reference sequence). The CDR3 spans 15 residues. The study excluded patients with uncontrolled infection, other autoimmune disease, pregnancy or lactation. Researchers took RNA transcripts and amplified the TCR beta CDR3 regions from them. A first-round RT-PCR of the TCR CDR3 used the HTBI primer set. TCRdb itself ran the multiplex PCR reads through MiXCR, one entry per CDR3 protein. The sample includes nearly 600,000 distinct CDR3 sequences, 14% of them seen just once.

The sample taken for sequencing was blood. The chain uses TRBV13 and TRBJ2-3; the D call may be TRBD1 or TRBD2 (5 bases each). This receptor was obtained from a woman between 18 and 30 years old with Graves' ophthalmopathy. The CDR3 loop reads CASSLHGTGTDTQYF. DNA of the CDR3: TGTGCCAGCAGCTTACACGGGACGGGCACAGATACGCAGTATTTT.